This record covers a single T cell receptor (beta chain). The antigen is undetermined. V gave up 5 bases and J gave up 4 bases, with 11 bases separating them. The CDR3 covers 13 residues. The germline V gene has CDR1 SEHNR and CDR2 FQNEAQ (reference sequence). The entry originates in a study of cytomegalovirus exposure and HLA in healthy donors. Findings of the study overall: Previous analysis showed most TCR beta V segments were productive about 90% or about 30% of the time. Reports indicate that TCR beta sequences accurately predicted the HLA-A and HLA-B alleles of most subjects. A missense DCLRE1C variant was associated with V- and J-gene trimming of TCR beta chains in a later analysis, and an independent cohort replicated the association. Analyzed later, association rates of TCRs varied across HLA loci, with DRB1 most and HLA-C fewest.

The PCR made use of 60 Vbeta and 13 Jbeta primers. TCRdb's copy holds only in-frame clones and misses some; the assay was immunoSEQ multiplex PCR. Of roughly 190,000 clones in the sample, 74% are singletons; the top ten hold less than 4%. The genes are TRBV7-9 and TRBJ1-1, with D possibly being TRBD1 (5 bases). Sequenced input: PBMCs. The sequence derives from a woman under 40 in good health and CMV-seropositive. The CDR3 reads CASSVGRGTEAFF. The CDR3 DNA reads as TGTGCCAGCAGCGTAGGGAGGGGCACTGAAGCTTTCTTT.